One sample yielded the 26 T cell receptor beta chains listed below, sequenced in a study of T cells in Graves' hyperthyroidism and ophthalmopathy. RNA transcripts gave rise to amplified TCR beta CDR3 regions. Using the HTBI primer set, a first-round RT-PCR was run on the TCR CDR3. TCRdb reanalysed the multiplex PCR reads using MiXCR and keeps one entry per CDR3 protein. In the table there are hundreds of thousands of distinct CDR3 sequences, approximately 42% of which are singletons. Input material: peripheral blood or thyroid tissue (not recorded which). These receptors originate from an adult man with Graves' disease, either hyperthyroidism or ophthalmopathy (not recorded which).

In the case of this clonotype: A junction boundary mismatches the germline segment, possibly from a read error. The CDR3: CATSGRMRGPNRSF. The CDR3, as DNA: TGTGCCACCAGTGGGAGGATGAGGGGGCCGAACAGATCTTTC. The chain recombines TRBV24-1 with TRBJ2-6; 7 bases align to TRBD1. Germline V gene data show CDR1 as KGHDR and CDR2 as SFDVKD. The CDR3 extends over 14 amino acids.

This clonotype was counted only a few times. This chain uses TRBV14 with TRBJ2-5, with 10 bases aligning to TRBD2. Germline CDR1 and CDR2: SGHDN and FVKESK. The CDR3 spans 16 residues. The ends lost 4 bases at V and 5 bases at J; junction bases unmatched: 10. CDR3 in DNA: TGTGCCAGCAGCCCGTTTTCTAGCGGGAGCGGGGAGACCCAGTACTTC. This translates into CASSPFSSGSGETQYF.

Here the CDR3 reads CASSVERMDSPLHF. In DNA form, the CDR3 reads TGTGCCAGCAGTGTGGAGAGGATGGATTCACCCCTCCACTTT. The chain is built from TRBV2 and TRBJ1-6; D is unclear. The CDR3 is made up of 14 amino acids. CDR1 and CDR2 (germline): SNHLY, FYNNEI. Trimming removed 4 bases from V and 8 bases from J, with 12 bases in between.

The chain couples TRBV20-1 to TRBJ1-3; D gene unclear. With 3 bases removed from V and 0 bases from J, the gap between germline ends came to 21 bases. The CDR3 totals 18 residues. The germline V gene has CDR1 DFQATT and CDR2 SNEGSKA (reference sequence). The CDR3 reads CSARAGGGPESSGNTIYF. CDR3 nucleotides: TGCAGTGCTAGGGCGGGCGGCGGGCCCGAGAGCTCTGGAAACACCATATATTTT.

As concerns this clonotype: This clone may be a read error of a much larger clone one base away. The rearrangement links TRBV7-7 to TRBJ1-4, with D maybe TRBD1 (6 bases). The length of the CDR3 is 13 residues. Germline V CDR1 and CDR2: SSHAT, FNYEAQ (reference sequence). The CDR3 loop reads CASSETAGGGLFF. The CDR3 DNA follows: TGTGCTAGCAGCGAAACCGCGGGAGGGGGGCTGTTTTTT.

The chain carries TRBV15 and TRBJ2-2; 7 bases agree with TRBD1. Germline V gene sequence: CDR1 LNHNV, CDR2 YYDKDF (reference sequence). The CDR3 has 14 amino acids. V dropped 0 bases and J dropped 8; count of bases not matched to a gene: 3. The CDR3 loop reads CATSRDPDRGELFF. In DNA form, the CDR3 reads TGTGCCACCAGCAGAGATCCGGACAGGGGGGAGCTGTTTTTT.

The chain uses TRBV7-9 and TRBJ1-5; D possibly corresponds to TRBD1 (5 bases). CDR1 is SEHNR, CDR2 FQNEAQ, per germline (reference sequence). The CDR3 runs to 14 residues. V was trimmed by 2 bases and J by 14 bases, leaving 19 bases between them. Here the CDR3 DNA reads TGTGCCAGCAGCTTAATATCAGGCGGGGCCCCTGAGCATTTT. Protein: CASSLISGGAPEHF.

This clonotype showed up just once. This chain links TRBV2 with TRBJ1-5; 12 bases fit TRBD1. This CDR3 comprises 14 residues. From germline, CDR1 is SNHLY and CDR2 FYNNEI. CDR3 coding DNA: TGTGCAGGGACAGGGGGCCTTAACAATCAGCCCCAGCATTTT. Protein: CAGTGGLNNQPQHF.

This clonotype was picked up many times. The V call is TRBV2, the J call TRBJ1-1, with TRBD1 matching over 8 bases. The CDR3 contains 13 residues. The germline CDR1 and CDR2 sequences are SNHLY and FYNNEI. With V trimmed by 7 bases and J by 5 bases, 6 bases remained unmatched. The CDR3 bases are TGTGCCAGCACAATGACAGGGGAAACTGAAGCTTTCTTT. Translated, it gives CASTMTGETEAFF. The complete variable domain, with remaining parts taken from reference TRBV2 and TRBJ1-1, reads EPEVTQTPSHQVTQMGQEVILRCVPISNHLYFYWYRQILGQKVEFLVSFYNNEISEKSEIFDDQFSVERPDGSNFTLKIRSTKLEDSAMYFCASTMTGETEAFFGQGTRLTVV.

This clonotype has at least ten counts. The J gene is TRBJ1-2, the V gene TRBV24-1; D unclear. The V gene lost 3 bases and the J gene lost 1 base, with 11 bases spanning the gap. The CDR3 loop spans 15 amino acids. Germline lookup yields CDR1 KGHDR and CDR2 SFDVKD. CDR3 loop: CATSDATGLNYGYTF. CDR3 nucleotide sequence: TGTGCCACCAGTGATGCGACTGGTCTTAACTATGGCTACACCTTC.

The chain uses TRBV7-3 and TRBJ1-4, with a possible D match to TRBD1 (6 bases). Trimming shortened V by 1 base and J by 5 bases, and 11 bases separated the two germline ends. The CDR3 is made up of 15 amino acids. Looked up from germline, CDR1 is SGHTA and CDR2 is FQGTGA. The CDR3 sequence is CASSLNRTVNEKLFF. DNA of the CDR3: TGTGCCAGCAGCTTAAATCGGACAGTAAATGAAAAACTGTTTTTT.

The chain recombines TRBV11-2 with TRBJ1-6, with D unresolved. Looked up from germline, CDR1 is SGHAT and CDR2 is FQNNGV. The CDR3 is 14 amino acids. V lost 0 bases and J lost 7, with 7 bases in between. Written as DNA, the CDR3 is TGTGCCAGCAGCTTAGAACATCTGAATTCACCCCTCCACTTT. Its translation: CASSLEHLNSPLHF.

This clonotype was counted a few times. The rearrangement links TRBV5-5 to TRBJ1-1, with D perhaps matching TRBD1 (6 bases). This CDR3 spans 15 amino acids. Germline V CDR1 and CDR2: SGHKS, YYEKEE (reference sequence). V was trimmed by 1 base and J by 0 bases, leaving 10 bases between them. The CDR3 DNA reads TGTGCCAGCAGCTTGACAGGGTTTGTGAACACTGAAGCTTTCTTT. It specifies CASSLTGFVNTEAFF.

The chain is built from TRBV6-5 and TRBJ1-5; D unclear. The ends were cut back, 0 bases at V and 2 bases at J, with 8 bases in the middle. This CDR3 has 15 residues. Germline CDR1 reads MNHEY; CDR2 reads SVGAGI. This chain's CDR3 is CASSYSDQGNQPQHF. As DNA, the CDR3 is TGTGCCAGCAGTTACTCGGATCAGGGCAATCAGCCCCAGCATTTT.

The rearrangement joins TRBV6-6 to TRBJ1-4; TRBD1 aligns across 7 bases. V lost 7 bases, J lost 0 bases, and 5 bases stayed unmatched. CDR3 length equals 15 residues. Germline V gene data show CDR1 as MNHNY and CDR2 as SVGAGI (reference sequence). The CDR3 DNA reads TGTGCCAGCACGGACAGGACCGCAACTAATGAAAAACTGTTTTTT. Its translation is CASTDRTATNEKLFF.

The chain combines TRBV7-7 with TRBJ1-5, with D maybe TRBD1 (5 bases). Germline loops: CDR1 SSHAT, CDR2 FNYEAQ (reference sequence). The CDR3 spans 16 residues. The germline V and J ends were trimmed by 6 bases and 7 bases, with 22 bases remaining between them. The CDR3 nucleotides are TGTGCCAGCAGTTACCTCGGACAACCCTCCGGGCAGCCCCAGCATTTT. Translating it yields CASSYLGQPSGQPQHF. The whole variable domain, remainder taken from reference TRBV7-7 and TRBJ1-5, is GAGVSQSPRYKVTKRGQDVTLRCDPISSHATLYWYQQALGQGPEFLTYFNYEAQPDKSGLPSDRFSAERPEGSISTLTIQRTEQRDSAMYRCASSYLGQPSGQPQHFGDGTRLSIL.

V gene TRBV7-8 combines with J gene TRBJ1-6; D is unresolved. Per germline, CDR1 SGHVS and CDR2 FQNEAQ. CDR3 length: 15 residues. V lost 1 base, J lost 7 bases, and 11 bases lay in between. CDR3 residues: CASSLEREWNSPLHF. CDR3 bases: TGTGCCAGCAGCTTAGAAAGAGAGTGGAATTCACCCCTCCACTTT.

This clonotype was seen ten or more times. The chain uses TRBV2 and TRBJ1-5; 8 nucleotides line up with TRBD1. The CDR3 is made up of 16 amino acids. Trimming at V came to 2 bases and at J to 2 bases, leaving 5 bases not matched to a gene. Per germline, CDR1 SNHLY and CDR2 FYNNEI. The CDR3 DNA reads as TGTGCCAGCAGTGAATTAGGACAGGGTGGCAATCAGCCCCAGCATTTT. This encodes CASSELGQGGNQPQHF.

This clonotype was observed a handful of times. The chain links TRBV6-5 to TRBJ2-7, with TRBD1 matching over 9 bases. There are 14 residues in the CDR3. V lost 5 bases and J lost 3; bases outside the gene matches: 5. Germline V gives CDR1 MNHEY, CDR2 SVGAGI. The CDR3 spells CASSEDRGFYEQYF. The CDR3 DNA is TGTGCCAGCAGTGAGGACAGGGGTTTCTACGAGCAGTACTTC.

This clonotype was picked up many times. CDR3 sequence (DNA): TGTGCCAGCAGCGCGCCGGGAGCACAAGAGACCCAGTACTTC. It encodes CASSAPGAQETQYF. The chain joins TRBV7-9 to TRBJ2-5; D is perhaps TRBD2 (6 bases). Trimming stripped 5 bases from V and 2 bases from J, with 12 bases between. CDR1 and CDR2 (germline): SEHNR, FQNEAQ (reference sequence). The CDR3 runs to 14 residues.

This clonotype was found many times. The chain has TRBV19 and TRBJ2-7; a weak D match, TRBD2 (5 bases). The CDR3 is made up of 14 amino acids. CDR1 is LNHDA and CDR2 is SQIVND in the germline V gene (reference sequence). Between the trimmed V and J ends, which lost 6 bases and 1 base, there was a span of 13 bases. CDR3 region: CASSNVGVSYEQYF. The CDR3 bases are TGTGCCAGTAGCAACGTCGGGGTTTCCTACGAGCAGTACTTC.

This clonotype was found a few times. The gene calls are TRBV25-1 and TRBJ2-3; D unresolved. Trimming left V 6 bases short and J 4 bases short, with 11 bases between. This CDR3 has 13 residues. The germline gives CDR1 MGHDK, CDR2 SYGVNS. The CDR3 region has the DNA TGTGCCAGCAGCTTAGTTGTTGCAGATACGCAGTATTTT. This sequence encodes CASSLVVADTQYF. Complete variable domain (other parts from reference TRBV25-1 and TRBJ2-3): EADIYQTPRYLVIGTGKKITLECSQTMGHDKMYWYQQDPGMELHLIHYSYGVNSTEKGDLSSESTVSRIRTEHFPLTLESARPSHTSQYLCASSLVVADTQYFGPGTRLTVL.

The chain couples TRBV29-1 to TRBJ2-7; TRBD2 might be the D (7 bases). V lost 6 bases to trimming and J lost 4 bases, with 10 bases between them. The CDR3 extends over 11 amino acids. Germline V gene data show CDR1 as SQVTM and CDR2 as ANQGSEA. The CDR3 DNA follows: TGCAGCGTCGCGGGGGCATACGAGCAGTACTTC. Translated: CSVAGAYEQYF.

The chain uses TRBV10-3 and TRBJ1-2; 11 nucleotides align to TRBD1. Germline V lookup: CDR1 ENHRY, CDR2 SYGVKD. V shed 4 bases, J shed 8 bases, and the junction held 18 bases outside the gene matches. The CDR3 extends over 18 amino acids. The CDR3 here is CAISGSPLGQGANLGYTF. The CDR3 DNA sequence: TGTGCCATCAGTGGGTCTCCCCTTGGACAGGGGGCTAATCTAGGCTACACCTTC.

The CDR3 sequence: CASTFGGAEETQYF. For the CDR3, the DNA is TGTGCCAGCACGTTCGGGGGCGCCGAAGAGACCCAGTACTTC. This rearrangement joins TRBV7-6 to TRBJ2-5, with D possibly called TRBD1 or TRBD2 (6 bases each). CDR3 size: 14 residues. The V gene's germline CDR1 is SGHVS and CDR2 FNYEAQ. The V gene lost 7 bases and the J gene lost 3 bases, with 15 bases spanning the gap.

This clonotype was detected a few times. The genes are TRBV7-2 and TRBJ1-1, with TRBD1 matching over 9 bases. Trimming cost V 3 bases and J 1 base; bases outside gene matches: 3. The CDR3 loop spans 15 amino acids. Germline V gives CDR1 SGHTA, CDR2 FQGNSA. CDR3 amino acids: CASSLGTGWNTEAFF. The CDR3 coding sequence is TGTGCCAGCAGCTTGGGGACAGGGTGGAACACTGAAGCTTTCTTT.